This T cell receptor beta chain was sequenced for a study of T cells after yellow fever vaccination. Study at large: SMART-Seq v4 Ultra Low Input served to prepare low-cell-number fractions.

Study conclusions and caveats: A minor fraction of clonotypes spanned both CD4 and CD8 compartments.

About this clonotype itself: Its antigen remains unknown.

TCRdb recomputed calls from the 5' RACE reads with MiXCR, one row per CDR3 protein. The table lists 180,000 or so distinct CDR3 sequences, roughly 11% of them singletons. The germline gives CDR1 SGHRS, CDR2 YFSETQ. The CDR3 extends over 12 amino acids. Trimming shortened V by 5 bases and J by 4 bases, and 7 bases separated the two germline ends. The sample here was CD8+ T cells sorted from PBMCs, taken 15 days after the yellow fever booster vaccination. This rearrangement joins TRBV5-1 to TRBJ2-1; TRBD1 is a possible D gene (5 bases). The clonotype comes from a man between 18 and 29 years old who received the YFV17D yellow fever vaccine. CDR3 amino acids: CASRGRYNEQFF. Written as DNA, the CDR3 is TGCGCCAGCAGGGGGCGGTACAATGAGCAGTTCTTC.